The subject of this entry is one T cell receptor beta chain. This record belongs to a study of technical replicates of blood from a handful of donors. Germline assignment: CDR1 SGHVS and CDR2 FNYEAQ. The CDR3 loop spans 16 amino acids. After removal of 4 bases from V and 5 bases from J, the junction contained 12 bases not matched to a gene. Profiled with immunoSEQ multiplex PCR; TCRdb holds only in-frame clones, not every one. The repertoire holds more than 80,000 clones, with nearly 97% as singletons. The source material was T cells isolated from PBMCs. The chain carries TRBV7-6 and TRBJ2-5, with 8 bases aligning to TRBD1. This receptor was obtained from a human donor in good health. The CDR3: CASSSLSRTGRETQYF. CDR3 nucleotides: TGTGCCAGCAGCTCACTCTCGCGGACAGGGAGGGAGACCCAGTACTTC.